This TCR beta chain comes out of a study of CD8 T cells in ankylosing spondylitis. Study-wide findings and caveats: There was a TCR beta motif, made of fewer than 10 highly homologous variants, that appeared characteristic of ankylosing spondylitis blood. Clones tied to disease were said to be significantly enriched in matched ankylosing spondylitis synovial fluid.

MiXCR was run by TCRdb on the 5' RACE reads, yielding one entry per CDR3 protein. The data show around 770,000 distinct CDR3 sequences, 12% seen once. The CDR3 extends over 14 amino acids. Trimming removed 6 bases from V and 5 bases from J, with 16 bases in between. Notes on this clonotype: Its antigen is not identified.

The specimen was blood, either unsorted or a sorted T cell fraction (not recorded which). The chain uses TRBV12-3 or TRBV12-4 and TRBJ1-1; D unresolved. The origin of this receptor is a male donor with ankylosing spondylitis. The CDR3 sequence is CASSLAWGGTEAFF. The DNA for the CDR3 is TGTGCCAGCAGCCTAGCGTGGGGAGGGACTGAAGCTTTCTTT.